One sample yielded the 27 T cell receptor beta chains listed below, sequenced in a study of preoperative IRX-2 immunotherapy in early breast cancer. The treatment is: preoperative locoregional IRX-2 cytokine immunotherapy. Profiling relied on immunoSEQ multiplex PCR, and the TCRdb table lists in-frame clones only, not all of them. The data hold around 57,000 clones, with around 94% observed a single time. The sample was gathered from a patient treated with IRX-2 immunotherapy. Source of these receptors: a human donor with breast cancer.

The CDR3 region has the DNA TGCGCCAGCAGCTTGGTGGCAGGGCCCGGGGAGCTGTTTTTT. It codes for CASSLVAGPGELFF. The chain joins TRBV5-1 to TRBJ2-2; TRBD1 might be the D (5 bases). V was pared by 0 bases and J by 6 bases, with 9 bases between. This CDR3 is 14 amino acids long. Germline lookup yields CDR1 SGHRS and CDR2 YFSETQ.

This chain connects TRBV27 to TRBJ2-7, with 7 bases identical to TRBD2. Germline V gives CDR1 MNHEY, CDR2 SMNVEV (reference sequence). The CDR3 is 16 amino acids. J was trimmed by 1 base and V by 0 bases; bases with no gene match: 6. In nucleotides, the CDR3 is TGTGCCAGCAGTTTATCCCTAGCGGCGGCATCCTACGAGCAGTACTTC. Protein: CASSLSLAAASYEQYF.

The chain uses TRBV9 and TRBJ2-7; TRBD2 matches 9 bases. Germline V gene data show CDR1 as SGDLS and CDR2 as YYNGEE. There are 15 residues in the CDR3. With V trimmed by 3 bases and J by 4 bases, 8 bases remained unmatched. The CDR3 DNA reads TGTGCCAGCAGCGCAAGTAGCGGGGGACAGTACGAGCAGTACTTC. This translates into CASSASSGGQYEQYF. The whole variable domain, filled in from reference TRBV9 and TRBJ2-7, reads DSGVTQTPKHLITATGQRVTLRCSPRSGDLSVYWYQQSLDQGLQFLIQYYNGEERAKGNILERFSAQQFPDLHSELNLSSLELGDSALYFCASSASSGGQYEQYFGPGTRLTVT.

The chain carries TRBV10-3 and TRBJ1-5; tentatively, D is TRBD1 (6 bases). CDR3 length: 13 residues. V gave up 8 bases and J gave up 6 bases, with 14 bases separating them. CDR1 and CDR2 (germline): ENHRY, SYGVKD. The CDR3 spells CAIGGGGGQPQHF. For the CDR3, the DNA is TGTGCCATCGGCGGGGGCGGTGGTCAGCCCCAGCATTTT.

The chain is built from TRBV5-4 and TRBJ1-4, with D tentatively TRBD1 (5 bases). The CDR3 spans 15 residues. Trimming pared 0 bases from V and 5 bases from J, leaving 11 bases between. The germline V gene has CDR1 SGHNT and CDR2 YYREEE (reference sequence). DNA for the CDR3: TGTGCCAGCAGCTTGGGGGGACCCCGAAATGAAAAACTGTTTTTT. This translates into CASSLGGPRNEKLFF. Drawing the rest from reference TRBV5-4 and TRBJ1-4, the complete variable domain is ETGVTQSPTHLIKTRGQQVTLRCSSQSGHNTVSWYQQALGQGPQFIFQYYREEENGRGNFPPRFSGLQFPNYSSELNVNALELDDSALYLCASSLGGPRNEKLFFGSGTQLSVL.

CDR3 region: CASSQVRGSSYNEQFF. As DNA, the CDR3 is TGCGCCAGCAGCCAAGTCAGAGGGAGTTCCTACAATGAGCAGTTCTTC. The genes are TRBV4-3 and TRBJ2-1, with D tentatively TRBD2 (5 bases). The CDR3 runs to 16 residues. The V end was cut by 1 base, the J end by 1 base, with 11 bases between. Germline CDR1 is LGHNA and CDR2 is YSLEER.

The rearrangement uses TRBV4-3 and TRBJ2-2; 7 bases agree with TRBD2. Trimming cost V 4 bases and J 5 bases; bases outside gene matches: 13. Per germline, CDR1 LGHNA and CDR2 YSLEER. The CDR3 loop spans 17 amino acids. In DNA, the CDR3 is TGCGCCAGCAGCCCCCAGACCCTAGCGGAAATTACCGGGGAGCTGTTTTTT. The encoded protein is CASSPQTLAEITGELFF.

The chain uses TRBV7-9 and TRBJ1-2, with 9 bases aligning to TRBD1. This CDR3 has 15 amino acids. Looked up from germline, CDR1 is SEHNR and CDR2 is FQNEAQ (reference sequence). J was trimmed by 1 base and V by 4 bases; bases with no gene match: 4. The CDR3 DNA reads as TGTGCCAGCAGCTATGGACAGGGGAATAACTATGGCTACACCTTC. This codes for CASSYGQGNNYGYTF. The variable domain in full, completed from reference TRBV7-9 and TRBJ1-2, reads DTGVSQNPRHKITKRGQNVTFRCDPISEHNRLYWYRQTLGQGPEFLTYFQNEAQLEKSRLLSDRFSAERPKGSFSTLEIQRTEQGDSAMYLCASSYGQGNNYGYTFGSGTRLTVV.

V is TRBV6-6 and J is TRBJ1-6; no definite D call. Germline CDR1 and CDR2: MNHNY and SVGAGI (reference sequence). V was shortened by 0 bases and J by 6 bases, with 12 bases between the two germline ends. This CDR3 contains 16 residues. CDR3 sequence (DNA): TGTGCCAGCAGTTACTCACCCGGGATGCTTAATTCACCCCTCCACTTT. It specifies CASSYSPGMLNSPLHF.

The V and J genes are TRBV6-6 and TRBJ1-1; D gene ambiguous. Deletions cut 2 bases from V and 1 base from J, with 8 bases between. The germline gives CDR1 MNHNY, CDR2 SVGAGI (reference sequence). The CDR3 sequence is 14 residues long. The CDR3 loop reads CASSYDPTNTEAFF. The CDR3 DNA sequence: TGTGCCAGCAGTTACGACCCAACGAACACTGAAGCTTTCTTT.

The chain uses TRBV5-6 and TRBJ2-7, with D unresolved. There are 13 residues in the CDR3. CDR1 is SGHDT and CDR2 is YYEEEE in the germline V gene. V lost 0 bases, J lost 6 bases, and 10 bases lay in between. CDR3 sequence reads: CASSLAGQPEQYF. CDR3 bases: TGTGCCAGCAGCTTGGCCGGGCAGCCCGAGCAGTACTTC.

The chain uses TRBV5-1 and TRBJ1-5, with 12 positions matching TRBD1. CDR1 SGHRS and CDR2 YFSETQ come from the germline V gene. This CDR3 is built from 14 residues. Germline trimming cut 4 bases from V and 11 bases from J; bases unmatched to any gene: 7. The CDR3 protein is CASSPGTGGLAQHF. DNA for the CDR3: TGCGCCAGCAGCCCCGGGACAGGGGGCTTGGCCCAGCATTTT.

The chain uses TRBV4-2 and TRBJ2-7; D may correspond to TRBD1 or TRBD2 (7 bases each). CDR3 length: 16 amino acids. V dropped 0 bases and J dropped 4 bases, with 16 bases sitting between them. From germline, CDR1 is LGHNA and CDR2 YNFKEQ. CDR3 DNA sequence: TGTGCCAGCAGCCAAGATCGACAGGGAGGGTTATACGAGCAGTACTTC. Its protein is CASSQDRQGGLYEQYF.

The chain employs TRBV28 and TRBJ2-7, with D possibly TRBD2 on 7 matching bases. The CDR3 length is 16 residues. V shed 5 bases and J shed 5 bases, with 22 bases lying between them. Germline CDR1 is MDHEN and CDR2 is SYDVKM. DNA for the CDR3: TGTGCCAGCAGTCCCCCCGAGGGGGGGCTGTTCCACGAGCAGTACTTC. Translating it yields CASSPPEGGLFHEQYF.

The chain is built from TRBV19 and TRBJ2-1, with 8 bases lining up with TRBD2. CDR1 LNHDA and CDR2 SQIVND come from the germline V gene (reference sequence). V lost 9 bases and J lost 6; bases outside the gene matches: 10. This CDR3 region has 14 residues. The CDR3 is CASRTSGSANEQFF. DNA of the CDR3: TGTGCCAGCAGGACCAGCGGGAGCGCCAATGAGCAGTTCTTC.

The V gene is TRBV29-1, the J gene TRBJ1-2; the D is unclear. This CDR3 is 11 amino acids long. V lost 8 bases to trimming and J lost 9 bases, with 16 bases between them. Germline V gene lookup returns CDR1 SQVTM and CDR2 ANQGSEA. CDR3 sequence reads: CSPEDGGSYTF. In DNA, the CDR3 is TGCAGCCCAGAGGACGGCGGTAGCTACACCTTC. The full variable domain, its missing parts supplied by reference TRBV29-1 and TRBJ1-2, is SAVISQKPSRDICQRGTSLTIQCQVDSQVTMMFWYRQQPGQSLTLIATANQGSEATYESGFVIDKFPISRPNLTFSTLTVSNMSPEDSSIYLCSPEDGGSYTFGSGTRLTVV.

V usage is TRBV6-6 and J usage is TRBJ2-3, with 14 bases identical to TRBD2. The germline V gene encodes CDR1 MNHNY and CDR2 SVGAGI (reference sequence). V dropped 6 bases and J dropped 7; count of bases not matched to a gene: 3. The CDR3 is made up of 14 amino acids. The CDR3: CASRGLAGVNTQYF. For the CDR3, the DNA is TGTGCCAGCAGGGGACTAGCGGGGGTGAATACGCAGTATTTT.

This clone has a handful of counts. The chain is built from TRBV4-1 and TRBJ2-3; no firm D call. The CDR3 has 15 residues. The V gene's germline CDR1 is MGHRA and CDR2 YSYEKL. V was trimmed by 0 bases and J by 9 bases, leaving 16 bases between them. The CDR3 region is CASSQDQRVGRTQYF. Written as DNA, the CDR3 is TGCGCCAGCAGCCAAGATCAAAGAGTCGGCAGAACGCAGTATTTT.

The chain couples TRBV28 to TRBJ1-2; D ambiguous. Germline-derived CDR1 and CDR2 are MDHEN and SYDVKM. Trimming stripped 5 bases from V and 8 bases from J, with 21 bases between. CDR3 length equals 15 residues. The CDR3 region has the DNA TGTGCCAGCAGTCCCCGGAGAGACTCAATCGAAGGCTACACCTTC. Translating gives CASSPRRDSIEGYTF.

This rearrangement joins TRBV5-1 to TRBJ1-5; 9 bases match TRBD1. The CDR3 sequence is 16 residues long. Germline lookup yields CDR1 SGHRS and CDR2 YFSETQ. V shed 0 bases and J 7 bases; nucleotides not matched to a gene: 8. This CDR3 is CASSLEPPGQGQPQHF. The CDR3 DNA reads TGCGCCAGCAGCTTGGAACCTCCGGGACAGGGACAGCCCCAGCATTTT.

The chain joins TRBV19 to TRBJ1-1; TRBD1 is a possible D gene (5 bases). The CDR3 is made up of 14 amino acids. V dropped 5 bases and J dropped 5 bases, with 15 bases sitting between them. Per the germline V gene, CDR1 is LNHDA and CDR2 is SQIVND (reference sequence). The DNA of the CDR3 is TGTGCCAGTAGTCGGTCGGTTTGGGGGACTGAAGCTTTCTTT. Amino acid sequence: CASSRSVWGTEAFF.

CDR3 region: CASSLARGLAGEQFF. CDR3 nucleotide sequence: TGTGCCAGCAGCTTAGCGAGAGGGCTAGCAGGCGAGCAGTTCTTC. The V call is TRBV7-2, the J call TRBJ2-1, with D tentatively TRBD2 (5 bases). CDR1 is SGHTA and CDR2 is FQGNSA in the germline V gene. The CDR3 spans 15 residues. V was cut by 0 bases and J by 10 bases, with 16 bases left in between. Full variable domain (rest looked up from reference TRBV7-2 and TRBJ2-1): GAGVSQSPSNKVTEKGKDVELRCDPISGHTALYWYRQSLGQGLEFLIYFQGNSAPDKSGLPSDRFSAERTGGSVSTLTIQRTQQEDSAVYLCASSLARGLAGEQFFGPGTRLTVL.

The J gene is TRBJ2-5, the V gene TRBV19, with D hard to call. V was clipped by 4 bases and J by 0 bases, with 6 bases between them. This CDR3 has 13 residues. Germline V lookup: CDR1 LNHDA, CDR2 SQIVND (reference sequence). The CDR3 loop is CASSTDYQETQYF. The CDR3 nucleotides read TGTGCCAGTAGTACTGACTACCAAGAGACCCAGTACTTC.

V and J are TRBV4-1 and TRBJ1-2; 7 nucleotides line up with TRBD1. Germline V CDR1 and CDR2: MGHRA, YSYEKL. CDR3 length: 13 residues. The ends lost 1 base at V and 6 bases at J; junction bases unmatched: 2. CDR3 in DNA: TGCGCCAGCAGCCAAGGACAGGGTAATGGCTACACCTTC. Its protein is CASSQGQGNGYTF.

This rearrangement joins TRBV7-3 to TRBJ2-1, with unresolved D. With 5 bases removed from V and 9 bases from J, the gap between germline ends came to 14 bases. Germline CDR1 SGHTA, CDR2 FQGTGA. CDR3 size: 13 residues. The DNA for the CDR3 is TGTGCCAGCAGCGCCGACTCGATCGGTGAGCAGTTCTTC. Its translation: CASSADSIGEQFF.

This clone showed up just a few times. CDR3 sequence: CAWSSYNLEAFF. The CDR3 coding sequence is TGTGCCTGGAGTAGTTATAACCTTGAAGCTTTCTTT. V gene TRBV30 combines with J gene TRBJ1-1, with D uncertain. Germline V gene data show CDR1 as GTSNPN and CDR2 as SVGIG (reference sequence). The CDR3 sequence is 12 residues long. Trimming stripped 2 bases from V and 7 bases from J, with 11 bases between.

The V and J genes are TRBV27 and TRBJ2-2; D perhaps matches TRBD1 (6 bases). CDR3 length equals 17 residues. V lost 6 bases to trimming and J lost 3 bases, with 20 bases between them. Germline lookup yields CDR1 MNHEY and CDR2 SMNVEV (reference sequence). CDR3 DNA sequence: TGTGCCAGCAGGGACAGAGGGCTAACTAGATACACCGGGGAGCTGTTTTTT. This sequence encodes CASRDRGLTRYTGELFF.